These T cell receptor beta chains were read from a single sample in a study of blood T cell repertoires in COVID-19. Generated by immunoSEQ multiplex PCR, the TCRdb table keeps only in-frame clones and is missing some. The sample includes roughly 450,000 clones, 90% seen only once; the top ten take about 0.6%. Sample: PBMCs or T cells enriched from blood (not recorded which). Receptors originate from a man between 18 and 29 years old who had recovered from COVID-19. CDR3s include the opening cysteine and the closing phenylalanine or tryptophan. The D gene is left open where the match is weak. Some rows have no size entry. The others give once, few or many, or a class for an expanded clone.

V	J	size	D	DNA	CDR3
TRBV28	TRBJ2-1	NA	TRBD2	TGTGCCAGCAGTGCCACGGGACTAGCAAGCAATGAGCAGTTCTTC	CASSATGLASNEQFF
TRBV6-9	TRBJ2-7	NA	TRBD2	TGTGCCAGCAGTTCCCCGGGGGGTGGTCGGTACGAGCAGTACTTC	CASSSPGGGRYEQYF
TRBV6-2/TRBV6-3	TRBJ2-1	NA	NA	TGTGCCAGCAGTAGCCCGACTATCCCCTACAATGAGCAGTTCTTC	CASSSPTIPYNEQFF
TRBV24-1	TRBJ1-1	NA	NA	TGTGCCACCAGTGAAGGGGGTTCCACTGAAGCTTTCTTT	CATSEGGSTEAFF
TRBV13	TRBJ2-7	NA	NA	TGTGCCAGCAGCTTAGGCCAGGGATTCTACGAGCAGTACTTC	CASSLGQGFYEQYF
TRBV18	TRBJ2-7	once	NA	TGTGCCAGCTCCCGAAATCAAGGGGTCGAGCAGTACTTC	CASSRNQGVEQYF
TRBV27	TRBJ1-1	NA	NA	TGTGCCAGCAGTTTATCCAGGGTAGTCACTGAAGCTTTCTTT	CASSLSRVVTEAFF
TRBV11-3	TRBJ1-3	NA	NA	TGTGCCAGCAGCCCGCTTCGGGGGAGCTCTGGAAACACCATATATTTT	CASSPLRGSSGNTIYF
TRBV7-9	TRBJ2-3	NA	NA	TGTGCCAGCAGCTTAATCCTACTCGGGGGAGATACGCAGTATTTT	CASSLILLGGDTQYF
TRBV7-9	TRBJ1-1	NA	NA	TGTGCCAGCAGCCCCCGGGTCGGAGGCCTGGGCACTGAAGCTTTCTTT	CASSPRVGGLGTEAFF
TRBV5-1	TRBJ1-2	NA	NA	TGCGCCGGAAGGTCCGGGCCAGGGGACGACGGCTACACCTTC	CAGRSGPGDDGYTF
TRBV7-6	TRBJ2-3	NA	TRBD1	TGTGCCAGCAGCCTGATGACAGGGGCTTGGGCAGATACGCAGTATTTT	CASSLMTGAWADTQYF
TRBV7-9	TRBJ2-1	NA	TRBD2	TGTGCCAGCAGCTTAGTTAGCGGGAGGGCCCTTGAGCAGTTCTTC	CASSLVSGRALEQFF
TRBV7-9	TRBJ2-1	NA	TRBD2	TGTGCCAGCAGCTTAGGGGATGGCGGGAGGGCGCAGTTCTTC	CASSLGDGGRAQFF
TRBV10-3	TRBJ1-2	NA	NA	TGTGCCATCAGCAACGGGATCTATGGCTACACCTTC	CAISNGIYGYTF
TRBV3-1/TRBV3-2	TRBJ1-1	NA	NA	TGTGCCAGCAGCCCATACACAGTTGGCACTGAAGCTTTCTTT	CASSPYTVGTEAFF
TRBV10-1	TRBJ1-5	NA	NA	TGCGCCAGCAGCTCGGGGGGCAGAGGGCAGCCCCAGCATTTT	CASSSGGRGQPQHF
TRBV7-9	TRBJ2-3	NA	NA	TGTGCCAGCAGCCCGGTTAGCTCGGGAGATACGCAGTATTTT	CASSPVSSGDTQYF
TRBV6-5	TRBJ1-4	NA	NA	TGTGCCAGCACCAACGGAAACACAGGGGAAAAACTGTTTTTT	CASTNGNTGEKLFF
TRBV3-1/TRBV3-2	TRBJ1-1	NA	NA	TGTGCCAGCAGCCAATCAGTGGGGGCCCCTGAAGCTTTCTTT	CASSQSVGAPEAFF
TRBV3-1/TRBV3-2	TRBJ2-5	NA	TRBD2	TGTGCCAGCAGCCAAGTAATCGGGGGGGCCGGGGGAGAGACCCAGTACTTC	CASSQVIGGAGGETQYF
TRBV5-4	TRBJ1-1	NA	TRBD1	TGTGCCAGCAGCCAGGGTCGGGACAGGGGAAACACTGAAGCTTTCTTT	CASSQGRDRGNTEAFF
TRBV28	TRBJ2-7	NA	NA	TGTGCCAGCAGTTCCCGGGACTGGAGCTCCTACGAGCAGTACTTC	CASSSRDWSSYEQYF
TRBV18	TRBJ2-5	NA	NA	TGTGCCAGCTCCCCAAGAGAGGCTAGCATGGAGACCCAGTACTTC	CASSPREASMETQYF
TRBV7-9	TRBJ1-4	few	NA	TGTGCCAGCAGCTTAGCGCGCGGCAGGGGAACTAATGAAAAACTGTTTTTT	CASSLARGRGTNEKLFF
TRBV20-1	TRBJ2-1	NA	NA	TGCAGTGGCGGGCGGGGACAGGAGCAGTTCTTC	CSGGRGQEQFF
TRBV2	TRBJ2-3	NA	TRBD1	TGTGCCAGCAGTCGGGACAGGGGAGTGGATACGCAGTATTTT	CASSRDRGVDTQYF
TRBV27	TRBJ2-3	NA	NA	TGTGCCAGAAGCGGGACAGATACGCAGTATTTT	CARSGTDTQYF
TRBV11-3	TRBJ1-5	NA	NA	TGTGCCAGCAGCTTAGGTCAGAATCAGCCCCAGCATTTT	CASSLGQNQPQHF
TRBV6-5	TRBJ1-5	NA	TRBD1	TGTGCCAGCAGACCCGGGACAGCCGATCAGCCCCAGCATTTT	CASRPGTADQPQHF
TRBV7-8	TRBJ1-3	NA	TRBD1	TGTGCCAGCTACCGGGACAGGGTGAGCTCTGGAAACACCATATATTTT	CASYRDRVSSGNTIYF